The rows below give T cell receptor beta chains drawn from one sample of a study of response to subunit inactivated influenza vaccine. A single record per CDR3 protein comes from TCRdb applying MiXCR to the RT-PCR reads. The sample includes 150,000 or so distinct CDR3 sequences, 11% seen only once; the top ten take 12%. The specimen was non-naive T cells sorted from PBMCs, collected roughly 47 days after vaccination. Receptor source: a man in his forties or fifties who received an inactivated influenza vaccine. Both conserved end residues are part of each CDR3. D genes are given only for firm matches. Size values are once, few and many counts, or a class for expanded clones, and some rows have none.

abundance	v_gene	j_gene	d_gene	CDR3nt	CDR3aa
many	TRBV20-1	TRBJ2-7	TRBD1	TGCAGTGCTAGTATCACAGGGGCCTACGAGCAGTACTTC	CSASITGAYEQYF
few	TRBV12-3/TRBV12-4	TRBJ2-5	-	TGTGCCAGCACCCCCCGGAGAGGAGAGACCCAGTACTTC	CASTPRRGETQYF
-	TRBV29-1	TRBJ2-7	TRBD1	TGCAGCGTTGGGACAGGGCCCACCTACGAGCAGTACTTC	CSVGTGPTYEQYF
few	TRBV11-1	TRBJ2-7	-	TGTGCCAGCAGCTTCTCCAACAGTCGCGGCTCCTACGAGCAGTACTTC	CASSFSNSRGSYEQYF
-	TRBV6-5	TRBJ2-3	TRBD2	TGTGCCAGCAGTTTCCATAGCGGGGCCGATACGCAGTATTTT	CASSFHSGADTQYF
few	TRBV7-2	TRBJ2-7	-	TGTGCCAGCAGCAGAAACAGGGCCGAGGGCGAGCAGTACTTC	CASSRNRAEGEQYF
few	TRBV7-9	TRBJ2-1	TRBD2	TGTGCCAGCAGGCATCTTAAGCGGGGGGTAGACAATGAGCAGTTCTTC	CASRHLKRGVDNEQFF
few	TRBV6-2/TRBV6-3	TRBJ2-2	TRBD1	TGTGCCAGCAGGGGACAGGGTTGGACCGGGGAGCTGTTTTTT	CASRGQGWTGELFF
-	TRBV7-6	TRBJ2-7	-	TGTGCCAGCAGCTCGCCGCACTACGAGCAGTACTTC	CASSSPHYEQYF
-	TRBV4-3	TRBJ1-2	-	TGCGCCAGCAGCCAAGATCGGGGGTTTGGGGGCTACACCTTC	CASSQDRGFGGYTF
-	TRBV13	TRBJ2-7	-	TGTGCCAGCAGCTTAATGTTTCACGAGCAGTACTTC	CASSLMFHEQYF
-	TRBV20-1	TRBJ1-1	-	TGCAGTGCTAGTCAACCCACCAGGAACACTGAAGCTTTCTTT	CSASQPTRNTEAFF
many	TRBV6-2/TRBV6-3	TRBJ2-1	TRBD2	TGTGCCAGCAGTTACTTGGCTAGCGGTTACAATGAGCAGTTCTTC	CASSYLASGYNEQFF
few	TRBV10-3	TRBJ1-5	-	TGTGCCATCAGTGGAGGGGAAGTTATCCATTTT	CAISGGEVIHF
-	TRBV25-1	TRBJ2-2	TRBD2	TGTGCCAGCTCTCCCCCAGGGAGGGGCACCGGGGAGCTGTTTTTT	CASSPPGRGTGELFF
-	TRBV5-6	TRBJ2-3	-	TGTGCCAGCAGCCCCCGCGGGTCCGCAGATACGCAGTATTTT	CASSPRGSADTQYF
few	TRBV4-2	TRBJ1-4	-	TGTGCCAGCAGCCGGGGACGGGCTGAAGGTGAAAAACTGTTTTTT	CASSRGRAEGEKLFF
-	TRBV12-3/TRBV12-4	TRBJ1-5	TRBD1	TGTGCCAGCAGTCATGGACAGGGACGGACTTTT	CASSHGQGRTF
many	TRBV3-1	TRBJ2-7	-	TGTGCCAGCAGCTCAACCCCACGGACCCTAGGTCCCTACGAGCAGTACTTC	CASSSTPRTLGPYEQYF
-	TRBV11-1	TRBJ2-4	-	TGTGCCAGCAGCTTAGGGGTGGGGCAGCTCGGCATTCAGTACTTC	CASSLGVGQLGIQYF
many	TRBV20-1	TRBJ2-7	TRBD1	TGCAGTGCTAAGGGACAGGCCTACGAGCAGTACTTC	CSAKGQAYEQYF
many	TRBV7-9	TRBJ1-5	-	TGTGCCAGCAGCTTAGTGAATCAGCCCCAGCATTTT	CASSLVNQPQHF
many	TRBV4-1	TRBJ2-2	-	TGCGCCAGCAGCCAAGGCGTAGCCGGGGAGCTGTTTTTT	CASSQGVAGELFF
many	TRBV5-1	TRBJ2-3	-	TGCGCCAGCAGCTTGGGGCAGATCACAGATACGCAGTATTTT	CASSLGQITDTQYF
few	TRBV5-6	TRBJ2-5	-	TGTGCCAGCAGCTTGGCCGGTCGACAGACCCAGTACTTC	CASSLAGRQTQYF
few	TRBV6-2/TRBV6-3	TRBJ1-5	-	TGTGCCAGCAGTTCAATTACCTATAGCAATCAGCCCCAGCATTTT	CASSSITYSNQPQHF